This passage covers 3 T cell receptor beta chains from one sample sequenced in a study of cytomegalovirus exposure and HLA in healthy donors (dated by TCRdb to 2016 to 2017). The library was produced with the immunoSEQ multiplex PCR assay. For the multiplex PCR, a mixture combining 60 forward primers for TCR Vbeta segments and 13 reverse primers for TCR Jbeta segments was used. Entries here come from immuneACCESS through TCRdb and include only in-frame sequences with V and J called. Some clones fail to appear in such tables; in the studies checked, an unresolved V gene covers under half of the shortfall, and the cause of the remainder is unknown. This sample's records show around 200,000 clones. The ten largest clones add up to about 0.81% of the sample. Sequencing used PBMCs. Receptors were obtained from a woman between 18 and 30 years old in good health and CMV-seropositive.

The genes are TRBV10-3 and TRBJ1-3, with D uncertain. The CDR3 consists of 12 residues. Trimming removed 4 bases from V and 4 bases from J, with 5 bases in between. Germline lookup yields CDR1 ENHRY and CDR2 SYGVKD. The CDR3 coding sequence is TGTGCCATCAGTGCGGAGGGAAACACCATATATTTT. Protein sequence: CAISAEGNTIYF.

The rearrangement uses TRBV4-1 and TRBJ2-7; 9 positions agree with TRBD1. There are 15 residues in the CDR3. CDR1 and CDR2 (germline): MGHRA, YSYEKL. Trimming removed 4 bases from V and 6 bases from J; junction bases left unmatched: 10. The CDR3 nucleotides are TGCGCCAGCAGCCGACCGGGACAGGGTTCCGGCGAGCAGTACTTC. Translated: CASSRPGQGSGEQYF.

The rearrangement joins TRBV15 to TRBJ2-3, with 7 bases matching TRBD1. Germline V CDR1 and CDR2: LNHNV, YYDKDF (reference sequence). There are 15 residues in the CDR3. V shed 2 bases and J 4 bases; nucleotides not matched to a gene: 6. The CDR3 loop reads CATSRRRGGSDTQYF. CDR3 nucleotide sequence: TGTGCCACCAGCAGAAGAAGAGGGGGCTCAGATACGCAGTATTTT. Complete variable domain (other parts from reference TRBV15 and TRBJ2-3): DAMVIQNPRYQVTQFGKPVTLSCSQTLNHNVMYWYQQKSSQAPKLLFHYYDKDFNNEADTPDNFQSRRPNTSFCFLDIRSPGLGDTAMYLCATSRRRGGSDTQYFGPGTRLTVL.